Presented here are 30 T cell receptor beta chains from one specimen sequenced in a study of blood T cell repertoires in COVID-19. This table comes from immunoSEQ multiplex PCR, and its TCRdb copy is limited to in-frame clones, with some not included. The sample consists of 300,000 or so clones, about 90% of them appearing once. The sequenced sample consisted of peripheral blood. These receptors all come from a woman between 40 and 50 years old with acute or convalescent COVID-19.

V usage is TRBV25-1 and J usage is TRBJ1-2; D remains unclear. Germline V gene sequence: CDR1 MGHDK, CDR2 SYGVNS. CDR3 size: 13 residues. Between the trimmed V and J ends, which lost 4 bases and 2 bases, there was a span of 8 bases. Here the CDR3 reads CASSAGLNYGYTF. The CDR3, as DNA: TGTGCCAGCAGTGCTGGCCTCAACTATGGCTACACCTTC.

This chain uses TRBV27 with TRBJ1-6, with 7 bases that match TRBD1. The germline V gene has CDR1 MNHEY and CDR2 SMNVEV (reference sequence). The CDR3 extends over 16 amino acids. Trimming cost V 1 base and J 9 bases; bases outside gene matches: 9. This CDR3 reads CASSLLEGAWGSPLHF. The CDR3 nucleotides read TGTGCCAGCAGTTTATTAGAGGGGGCGTGGGGTTCACCCCTCCACTTT.

CDR3 region: CASSTLGQGNYGYTF. The CDR3 DNA reads as TGTGCCAGCAGCACACTTGGACAGGGAAACTATGGCTACACCTTC. The V gene is TRBV7-2, the J gene TRBJ1-2, with 8 bases matching TRBD1. Germline V gives CDR1 SGHTA, CDR2 FQGNSA. Trimming at V came to 5 bases and at J to 2 bases, leaving 7 bases not matched to a gene. The CDR3 is made up of 15 amino acids.

Regarding this clone: This sample also contains other DNA sequences that code for the same CDR3. This sequence joins TRBV15 and TRBJ1-1, with D maybe TRBD1 (6 bases). Germline CDR1 reads LNHNV; CDR2 reads YYDKDF (reference sequence). V dropped 6 bases and J dropped 0 bases, with 8 bases sitting between them. The CDR3 extends over 13 amino acids. The CDR3 sequence is CATSGQMNTEAFF. CDR3 nucleotide sequence: TGTGCCACCAGTGGACAGATGAACACTGAAGCTTTCTTT.

The chain combines TRBV4-1 with TRBJ1-5, with 7 bases fitting TRBD1. The V gene's germline CDR1 is MGHRA and CDR2 YSYEKL. V shed 0 bases and J 7 bases; nucleotides not matched to a gene: 6. CDR3 length: 15 residues. This CDR3 is CASSQESQGEQPQHF. The CDR3 coding sequence is TGCGCCAGCAGCCAAGAGAGCCAGGGGGAACAGCCCCAGCATTTT.

The chain couples TRBV24-1 to TRBJ2-3; 11 nucleotides match TRBD1. The CDR3 is made up of 15 amino acids. J lost 6 bases, V lost 4 bases, and 5 bases had no gene match. Germline CDR1 KGHDR, CDR2 SFDVKD. The CDR3 sequence is CATSEFRDRGDTQYF. DNA for the CDR3: TGTGCCACCAGTGAGTTCCGGGACAGGGGGGATACGCAGTATTTT.

V usage is TRBV27 and J usage is TRBJ2-3; no clear D gene. Germline CDR1 MNHEY, CDR2 SMNVEV (reference sequence). V lost 5 bases and J 0 bases, leaving 9 bases between the germline ends. The CDR3 has 14 residues. The CDR3 sequence: CASSILPSTDTQYF. CDR3 in DNA: TGTGCCAGCAGTATACTACCCAGCACAGATACGCAGTATTTT.

About this clone itself: One end of the junction fails to match germline, which may point to a read error. J is TRBJ2-1 and V is TRBV5-4; D perhaps matches TRBD2 (5 bases). The length of the CDR3 is 13 residues. Germline CDR1 reads SGHNT; CDR2 reads YYREEE (reference sequence). The CDR3 spells CASSPIDYDEQFF. In DNA, the CDR3 is TGTGCCAGCAGCCCGATCGACTACGATGAGCAGTTCTTC.

This sequence joins TRBV5-1 and TRBJ1-2; TRBD1 agrees at 8 bases. Germline values: CDR1 SGHRS, CDR2 YFSETQ. The CDR3 length is 14 residues. V trimming: 2 bases; J trimming: 6 bases; junction bases outside the gene matches: 6. CDR3 DNA sequence: TGCGCCAGCAGCTTACAGGGGGGAGTGGATGGCTACACCTTC. This translates into CASSLQGGVDGYTF.

The gene calls are TRBV5-1 and TRBJ1-4; tentatively, D is TRBD1 (5 bases). This CDR3 is 15 amino acids long. The V gene lost 4 bases and the J gene lost 8 bases, with 18 bases spanning the gap. The germline V gene has CDR1 SGHRS and CDR2 YFSETQ. The CDR3 DNA sequence: TGCGCCAGCAGCCCAACTCCGGGGGGGGAAGAAAAACTGTTTTTT. Encoded protein: CASSPTPGGEEKLFF.

The V call is TRBV28, the J call TRBJ1-5; weak D call: TRBD1 (5 bases). The length of the CDR3 is 17 residues. Germline-derived CDR1 and CDR2 are MDHEN and SYDVKM. Trimming pared 5 bases from V and 2 bases from J, leaving 19 bases between. In DNA, the CDR3 is TGTGCCAGCAGTGTGAGCCGGTGGGGGGAAGGCAATCAGCCCCAGCATTTT. Its protein product is CASSVSRWGEGNQPQHF.

This CDR3 is CASSPQGQIFYGYTF. CDR3 DNA sequence: TGTGCCAGCAGCCCACAGGGACAGATTTTCTATGGCTACACCTTC. The chain joins TRBV5-4 to TRBJ1-2; 7 positions agree with TRBD1. J lost 4 bases, V lost 4 bases, and 10 bases had no gene match. Germline V lookup: CDR1 SGHNT, CDR2 YYREEE (reference sequence). The length of the CDR3 is 15 residues.

This chain uses TRBV7-8 with TRBJ1-4, with 10 positions matching TRBD1. Trimming removed 3 bases from V and 7 bases from J; junction bases left unmatched: 11. The CDR3 spans 17 residues. Germline loops: CDR1 SGHVS, CDR2 FQNEAQ. CDR3 coding DNA: TGTGCCAGCAGCTTGGGAAGGACAGGGGGTATCGGTGAAAAACTGTTTTTT. This gives the protein CASSLGRTGGIGEKLFF.

This chain links TRBV3-1 (or the pseudogene TRBV3-2) with TRBJ1-1; maybe TRBD1 (5 bases). In germline, CDR1 is LGHDT, CDR2 YNNKEL (reference sequence). This CDR3 is 15 amino acids long. Deletions cut 4 bases from V and 1 base from J, with 13 bases between. The CDR3 loop is CASSPMAGQNTEAFF. Written as DNA, the CDR3 is TGTGCCAGCAGCCCGATGGCAGGGCAGAACACTGAAGCTTTCTTT.

This clone was recorded once. V usage is TRBV5-1 and J usage is TRBJ1-1; possible D gene TRBD1, 6 bases. The ends were cut back, 2 bases at V and 7 bases at J, with 9 bases in the middle. This CDR3 contains 12 residues. Germline assignment: CDR1 SGHRS and CDR2 YFSETQ. CDR3 nucleotide sequence: TGCGCCAGCAGCTTAGGACAGTATGAAGCTTTCTTT. Protein product: CASSLGQYEAFF.

The chain uses TRBV7-2 and TRBJ2-2; D may be TRBD1 (5 bases). The germline V gene has CDR1 SGHTA and CDR2 FQGNSA. There are 15 residues in the CDR3. Deletions cut 1 base from V and 7 bases from J, with 13 bases between. The CDR3 DNA reads as TGTGCCAGCAGCTTAGGGCCGGCCAGGGTCGGGGAGCTGTTTTTT. This gives the protein CASSLGPARVGELFF. The full variable domain, with the rest looked up from reference TRBV7-2 and TRBJ2-2, is GAGVSQSPSNKVTEKGKDVELRCDPISGHTALYWYRQSLGQGLEFLIYFQGNSAPDKSGLPSDRFSAERTGGSVSTLTIQRTQQEDSAVYLCASSLGPARVGELFFGEGSRLTVL.

V usage is TRBV9 and J usage is TRBJ1-4; perhaps TRBD1 as D (6 bases). Trimming took off 0 bases at V and 4 bases at J, with 10 bases between the two ends. The CDR3 runs to 15 residues. The germline gives CDR1 SGDLS, CDR2 YYNGEE. The chain's CDR3 is CASSVGGQLNEKLFF. The CDR3 DNA reads as TGTGCCAGCAGCGTAGGGGGGCAGCTTAATGAAAAACTGTTTTTT.

Only one count was recorded for this clone. J is TRBJ1-2 and V is TRBV6-5; 7 bases match TRBD1. The CDR3 contains 14 residues. CDR1 and CDR2 (germline): MNHEY, SVGAGI. V trimming: 8 bases; J trimming: 4 bases; junction bases outside the gene matches: 10. The CDR3 sequence is CASAGQPMSYGYTF. The DNA for the CDR3 is TGTGCCAGCGCGGGACAGCCTATGTCCTATGGCTACACCTTC.

Only one count was recorded for this clone. The V call is TRBV7-9, the J call TRBJ2-3; 8 bases are a match to TRBD1. Germline-derived CDR1 and CDR2 are SEHNR and FQNEAQ (reference sequence). V shed 6 bases, J shed 6 bases, and the junction held 11 bases outside the gene matches. The CDR3 is 15 residues long. CDR3 nucleotides: TGTGCCAGCAGTTTCGGACAGGGCGCTATGGATACGCAGTATTTT. Its translation is CASSFGQGAMDTQYF.

V gene TRBV10-3 combines with J gene TRBJ1-5; D not resolved. From germline, CDR1 is ENHRY and CDR2 SYGVKD. CDR3 size: 14 residues. V lost 8 bases to trimming and J lost 2 bases, with 13 bases between them. CDR3 amino acids: CAISGSSGNQPQHF. For the CDR3, the DNA is TGTGCCATCTCGGGGAGTTCGGGCAATCAGCCCCAGCATTTT.

This clone occurred once. This sequence joins TRBV5-1 and TRBJ2-1, with TRBD2 as a possible D gene (6 bases). Germline loops: CDR1 SGHRS, CDR2 YFSETQ. V lost 3 bases and J 3 bases, leaving 16 bases between the germline ends. The CDR3 length is 16 residues. The CDR3 DNA reads as TGCGCCAGCAGCTCTTCCAGCAGCGGGTTCTACAATGAGCAGTTCTTC. This translates into CASSSSSSGFYNEQFF.

The chain joins TRBV5-1 to TRBJ1-2, with D possibly being TRBD1 (5 bases). The V and J ends lost 4 bases and 0 bases respectively, with 13 bases between them. This CDR3 comprises 15 residues. Germline CDR1 is SGHRS and CDR2 is YFSETQ. The CDR3 bases are TGCGCCAGCAGCCCTGGAGGGGAATCTAACTATGGCTACACCTTC. Its protein product is CASSPGGESNYGYTF.

This clone was observed once. The chain employs TRBV29-1 and TRBJ1-1; D gene ambiguous. The CDR3 spans 12 residues. CDR1 and CDR2 from the germline V gene are SQVTM and ANQGSEA. DNA of the CDR3: TGCGGTGCGGACTTGGCTTACCTAGAGGCTTTCTTT. It yields the protein CGADLAYLEAFF.

The gene calls are TRBV5-4 and TRBJ1-1, with D possibly being TRBD1 (5 bases). Trimming cost V 0 bases and J 4 bases, with 7 bases left between them. Germline CDR1 is SGHNT and CDR2 is YYREEE (reference sequence). The length of the CDR3 is 13 residues. CDR3 protein: CASSLDRFTEAFF. CDR3 nucleotide sequence: TGTGCCAGCAGCTTGGACAGGTTCACTGAAGCTTTCTTT.

The CDR3 DNA follows: TGCGCCAGCAGCTCTACGATCGGTGCAACTAATGAAAAACTGTTTTTT. Encoded protein: CASSSTIGATNEKLFF. The chain links TRBV5-1 to TRBJ1-4; D is unclear. V shed 3 bases and J shed 0 bases, with 12 bases lying between them. Germline loops: CDR1 SGHRS, CDR2 YFSETQ. This CDR3 is 16 amino acids long.

The rearrangement uses TRBV5-1 and TRBJ1-2, with 9 nucleotides matching TRBD1. J gave up 6 bases and V 4 bases, and 7 bases lay outside the gene matches. The CDR3 is made up of 14 amino acids. The V gene's germline CDR1 is SGHRS and CDR2 YFSETQ. The CDR3 region has the DNA TGCGCCAGCAGCGCACAGGGGGCGTTCGATGGCTACACCTTC. Its protein product is CASSAQGAFDGYTF.

This CDR3 is CASTREERHSPLHF. The CDR3 bases are TGTGCCAGTACCAGGGAGGAGAGGCATTCACCCCTCCACTTT. The chain links TRBV7-2 to TRBJ1-6; TRBD1 might be the D (5 bases). This CDR3 contains 14 residues. Germline V gives CDR1 SGHTA, CDR2 FQGNSA. Trimming stripped 9 bases from V and 8 bases from J, with 17 bases between.

V gene TRBV6-5 combines with J gene TRBJ1-2, with 11 positions matching TRBD1. V lost 5 bases and J lost 8; bases outside the gene matches: 10. Per the germline V gene, CDR1 is MNHEY and CDR2 is SVGAGI. This CDR3 spans 15 amino acids. This chain's CDR3 is CASSPGGTGGLGYTF. CDR3 nucleotides: TGTGCCAGCAGTCCCGGGGGGACAGGGGGATTAGGCTACACCTTC.

V gene TRBV12-5 combines with J gene TRBJ1-5; D is perhaps TRBD1 (5 bases). CDR1 is LGHNT and CDR2 is FRNRAP in the germline V gene. The CDR3 spans 14 residues. V was clipped by 7 bases and J by 0 bases, with 10 bases between them. The CDR3 region has the DNA TGTGCTAGTGACCAGGGCCATAGCAATCAGCCCCAGCATTTT. Translating it yields CASDQGHSNQPQHF. The variable domain in full, with the rest retrieved from reference TRBV12-5 and TRBJ1-5, is DARVTQTPRHKVTEMGQEVTMRCQPILGHNTVFWYRQTMMQGLELLAYFRNRAPLDDSGMPKDRFSAEMPDATLATLKIQPSEPRDSAVYFCASDQGHSNQPQHFGDGTRLSIL.

The V call is TRBV19, the J call TRBJ1-5; D gene unclear. This CDR3 has 15 amino acids. The germline V and J ends were trimmed by 7 bases and 2 bases, with 15 bases remaining between them. Germline lookup yields CDR1 LNHDA and CDR2 SQIVND (reference sequence). CDR3 residues: CASKTPAAGNQPQHF. The CDR3 nucleotides read TGTGCCAGTAAGACACCCGCAGCGGGCAATCAGCCCCAGCATTTT.